This T cell receptor (beta chain) was identified during a study of cytomegalovirus exposure and HLA in healthy donors. This PCR relied on a set of 60 Vbeta primers and 13 Jbeta primers. Generated by immunoSEQ multiplex PCR, the TCRdb table keeps only in-frame clones and is missing some. The table includes about 180,000 clones, 70% to 85% detected once. This clone was seen a few times. Additional DNA sequences in this sample encode the identical CDR3. Trimming removed 9 bases from V and 7 bases from J; junction bases left unmatched: 13. Germline values: CDR1 LNHDA, CDR2 SQIVND (reference sequence). The CDR3 has 16 residues.

This sequence joins TRBV19 and TRBJ1-4; 11 nucleotides line up with TRBD1. Sample: PBMCs. This receptor was taken from a girl aged 2 to 9 in good health and CMV-seropositive. This chain's CDR3 is CASKKAPDRGREKLFF. CDR3 in DNA: TGTGCCAGCAAGAAAGCGCCGGACAGGGGGCGTGAAAAACTGTTTTTT.